Presented here are 8 T cell receptor beta chains from one specimen sequenced in a study of blood T cell repertoires in COVID-19. TCRdb's copy holds only in-frame clones and misses some; the assay was immunoSEQ multiplex PCR. The repertoire holds fewer than 350,000 clones, 70% to 90% seen once, with 3.5% to 4.5% in the top ten. Sequenced input: PBMCs or T cells enriched from blood (not recorded which). These receptors all come from a woman in her thirties or forties with acute COVID-19.

The chain carries TRBV2 and TRBJ2-2, with D possibly matching TRBD1 (6 bases). Germline V gene sequence: CDR1 SNHLY, CDR2 FYNNEI. V lost 5 bases to trimming and J lost 5 bases, with 9 bases between them. This CDR3 has 13 amino acids. CDR3: CASSTDRTGELFF. The CDR3 DNA sequence: TGTGCCAGCAGTACCGACAGGACCGGGGAGCTGTTTTTT.

The chain is built from TRBV7-2 and TRBJ1-1; D not resolved. The germline V gene has CDR1 SGHTA and CDR2 FQGNSA. CDR3 length equals 13 residues. Trimming removed 4 bases at V and 1 base at J, with 7 bases between. The CDR3 loop reads CASSYVRNTEAFF. For the CDR3, the DNA is TGTGCCAGCAGCTATGTGAGGAACACTGAAGCTTTCTTT. Based on the CDR3 plus reference TRBV7-2 and TRBJ1-1, the full variable domain is GAGVSQSPSNKVTEKGKDVELRCDPISGHTALYWYRQSLGQGLEFLIYFQGNSAPDKSGLPSDRFSAERTGGSVSTLTIQRTQQEDSAVYLCASSYVRNTEAFFGQGTRLTVV.

The gene calls are TRBV19 and TRBJ1-6; 8 bases map to TRBD1. The CDR3 is 16 amino acids. Trimming at V came to 3 bases and at J to 7 bases, leaving 8 bases not matched to a gene. Germline V lookup: CDR1 LNHDA, CDR2 SQIVND (reference sequence). The CDR3 coding sequence is TGTGCCAGTAGTATGGGGACAGGAGTCACCAATTCACCCCTCCACTTT. Its translation is CASSMGTGVTNSPLHF.

There are a few counts of this clone. V usage is TRBV29-1 and J usage is TRBJ1-2; D gene unclear. The V and J ends lost 7 bases and 5 bases respectively, with 17 bases between them. This CDR3 region has 13 residues. CDR1 is SQVTM, CDR2 ANQGSEA, per germline. The CDR3 nucleotides are TGCAGCGCAGTAGTAGAGGCTCCTTATGGCTACACCTTC. Its translation is CSAVVEAPYGYTF.

The chain has TRBV25-1 and TRBJ1-4, with TRBD1 as a possible D gene (6 bases). The CDR3 spans 15 residues. Germline V gene lookup returns CDR1 MGHDK and CDR2 SYGVNS. Trimming pared 1 base from V and 8 bases from J, leaving 14 bases between. The CDR3 reads CASSESGGVKEKLFF. CDR3 coding DNA: TGTGCCAGCAGTGAATCGGGGGGCGTTAAAGAAAAACTGTTTTTT.

The V and J genes are TRBV20-1 and TRBJ2-7, with a weak D call TRBD2 (6 bases). CDR1 is DFQATT, CDR2 SNEGSKA, per germline (reference sequence). The CDR3 has 11 residues. The ends were cut back, 6 bases at V and 3 bases at J, with 9 bases in the middle. CDR3 sequence reads: CSAGDFYEQYF. CDR3 nucleotide sequence: TGCAGTGCCGGGGACTTCTACGAGCAGTACTTC.

The V call is TRBV7-9, the J call TRBJ2-6; a possible D gene is TRBD2 (5 bases). Germline-derived CDR1 and CDR2 are SEHNR and FQNEAQ (reference sequence). The CDR3 runs to 17 residues. V shed 2 bases and J shed 0 bases, with 11 bases lying between them. The CDR3 DNA sequence: TGTGCCAGCAGCTTATCCACGGGGAGCTCTGGGGCCAACGTCCTGACTTTC. Its translation: CASSLSTGSSGANVLTF.

The V gene is TRBV7-9, the J gene TRBJ1-4; TRBD1 matches at 8 bases. V gave up 5 bases and J gave up 7 bases; unmatched junction bases: 15. CDR3 size: 17 residues. Germline V gene data show CDR1 as SEHNR and CDR2 as FQNEAQ (reference sequence). CDR3 protein: CASSAGTGKRAGEKLFF. The CDR3 DNA sequence: TGTGCCAGCAGCGCTGGGACAGGCAAAAGGGCAGGTGAAAAACTGTTTTTT.